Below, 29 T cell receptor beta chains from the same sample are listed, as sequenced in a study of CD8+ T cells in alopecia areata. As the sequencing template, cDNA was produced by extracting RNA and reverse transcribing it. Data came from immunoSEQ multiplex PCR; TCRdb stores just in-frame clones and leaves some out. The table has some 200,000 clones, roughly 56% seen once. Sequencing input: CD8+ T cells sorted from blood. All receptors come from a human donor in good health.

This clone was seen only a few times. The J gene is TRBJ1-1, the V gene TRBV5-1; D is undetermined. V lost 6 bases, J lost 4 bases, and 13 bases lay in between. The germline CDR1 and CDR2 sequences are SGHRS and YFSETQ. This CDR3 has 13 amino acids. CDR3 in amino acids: CASNQREGTEAFF. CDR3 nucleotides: TGCGCCAGCAACCAGAGGGAGGGCACTGAAGCTTTCTTT.

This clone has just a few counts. The CDR3 coding sequence is TGTGCCAGCAGCCAAGGCCCGACAGTACTTGCAACTAATGAAAAACTGTTTTTT. Its protein product is CASSQGPTVLATNEKLFF. This chain connects TRBV7-9 to TRBJ1-4, with TRBD1 as a possible D gene (5 bases). The CDR3 length is 18 residues. The V and J ends lost 5 bases and 0 bases respectively, with 19 bases between them. CDR1 is SEHNR and CDR2 is FQNEAQ in the germline V gene (reference sequence).

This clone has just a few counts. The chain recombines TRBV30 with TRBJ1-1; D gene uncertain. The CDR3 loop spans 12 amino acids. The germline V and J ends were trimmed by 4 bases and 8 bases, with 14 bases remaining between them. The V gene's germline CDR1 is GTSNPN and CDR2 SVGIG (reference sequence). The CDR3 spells CAWNQPGLEAFF. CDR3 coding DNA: TGTGCCTGGAATCAACCCGGACTGGAAGCTTTCTTT.

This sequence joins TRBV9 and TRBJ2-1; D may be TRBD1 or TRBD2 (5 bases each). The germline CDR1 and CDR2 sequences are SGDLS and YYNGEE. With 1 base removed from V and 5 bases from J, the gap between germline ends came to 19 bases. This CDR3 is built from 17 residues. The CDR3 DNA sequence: TGTGCCAGCAGCGTAAGTCGAGCAAGAGGGGCGGACAATGAGCAGTTCTTC. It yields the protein CASSVSRARGADNEQFF.

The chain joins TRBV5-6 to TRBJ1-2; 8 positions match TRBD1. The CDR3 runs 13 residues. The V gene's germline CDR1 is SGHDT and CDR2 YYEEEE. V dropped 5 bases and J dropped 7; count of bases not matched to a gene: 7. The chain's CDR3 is CASRSTGEGGYTF. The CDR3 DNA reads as TGTGCCAGCAGGTCGACAGGGGAAGGTGGCTACACCTTC.

CDR3 DNA: TGTGCCAGCAGCGATGGGGGACAGGGGTCCCATGAGCAGTTCTTC. Translation gives CASSDGGQGSHEQFF. This rearrangement joins TRBV7-9 to TRBJ2-1; 10 nucleotides match TRBD1. The V gene's germline CDR1 is SEHNR and CDR2 FQNEAQ (reference sequence). The ends lost 5 bases at V and 8 bases at J; junction bases unmatched: 9. The length of the CDR3 is 15 residues.

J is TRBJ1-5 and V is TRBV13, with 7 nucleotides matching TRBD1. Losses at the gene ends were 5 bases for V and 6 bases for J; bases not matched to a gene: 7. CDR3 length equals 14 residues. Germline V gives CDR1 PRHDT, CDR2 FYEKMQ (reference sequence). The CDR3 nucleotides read TGTGCCAGCAGCCATGGGACAGTTATTCAGCCCCAGCATTTT. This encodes CASSHGTVIQPQHF.

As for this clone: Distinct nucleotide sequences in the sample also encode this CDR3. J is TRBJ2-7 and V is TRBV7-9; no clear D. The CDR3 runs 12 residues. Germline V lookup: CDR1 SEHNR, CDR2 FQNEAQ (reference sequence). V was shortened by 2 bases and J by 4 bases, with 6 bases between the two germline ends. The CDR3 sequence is CASSLSSYEQYF. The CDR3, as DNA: TGTGCCAGCAGCTTATCCTCTTACGAGCAGTACTTC.

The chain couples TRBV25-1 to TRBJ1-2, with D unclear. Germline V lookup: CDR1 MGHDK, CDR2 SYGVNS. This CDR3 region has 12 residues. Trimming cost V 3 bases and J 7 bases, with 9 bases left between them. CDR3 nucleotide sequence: TGTGCCAGCAGTGACCGCTCGGGTGGCTACACCTTC. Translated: CASSDRSGGYTF.

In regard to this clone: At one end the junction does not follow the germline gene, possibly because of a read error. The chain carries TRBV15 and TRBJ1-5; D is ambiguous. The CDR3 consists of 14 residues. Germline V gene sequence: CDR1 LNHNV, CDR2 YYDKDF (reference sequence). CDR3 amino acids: CATSGDRSNQPQHF. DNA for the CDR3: TGTGCCACCAGCGGAGACCGATCCAATCAGCCCCAGCATTTT.

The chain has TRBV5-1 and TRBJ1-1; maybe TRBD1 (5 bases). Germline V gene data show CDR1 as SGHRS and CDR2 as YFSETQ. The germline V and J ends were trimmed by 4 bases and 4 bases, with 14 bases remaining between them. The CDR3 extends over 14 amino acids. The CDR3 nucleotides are TGCGCCAGCAGCGGGGGGACCTTCATCACTGAAGCTTTCTTT. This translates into CASSGGTFITEAFF.

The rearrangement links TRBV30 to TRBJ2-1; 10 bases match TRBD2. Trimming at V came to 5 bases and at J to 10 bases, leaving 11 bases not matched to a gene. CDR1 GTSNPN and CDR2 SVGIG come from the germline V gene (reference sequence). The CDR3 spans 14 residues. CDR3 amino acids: CAWAGTSAVVEQFF. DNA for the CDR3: TGTGCCTGGGCCGGGACTAGCGCCGTCGTGGAGCAGTTCTTC.

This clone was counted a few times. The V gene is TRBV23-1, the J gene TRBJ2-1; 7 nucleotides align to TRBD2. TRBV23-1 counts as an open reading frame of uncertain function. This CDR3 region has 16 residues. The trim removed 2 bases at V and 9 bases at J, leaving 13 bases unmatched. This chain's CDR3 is CASSQQSGDPVGEQFF. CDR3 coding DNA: TGCGCCAGCAGTCAACAGAGCGGGGACCCAGTCGGTGAGCAGTTCTTC.

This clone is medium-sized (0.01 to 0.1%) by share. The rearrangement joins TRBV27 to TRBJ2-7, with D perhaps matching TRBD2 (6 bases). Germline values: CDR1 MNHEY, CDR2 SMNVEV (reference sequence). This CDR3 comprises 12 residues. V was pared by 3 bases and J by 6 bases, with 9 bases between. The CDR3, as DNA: TGTGCCAGCAGTTTTGTGGGGGGCGAGCAGTACTTC. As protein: CASSFVGGEQYF.

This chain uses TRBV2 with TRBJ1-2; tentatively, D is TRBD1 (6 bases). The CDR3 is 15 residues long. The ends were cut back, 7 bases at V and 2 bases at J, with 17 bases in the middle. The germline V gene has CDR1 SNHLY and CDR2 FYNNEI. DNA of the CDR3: TGTGCCAGCACCGCTACCCGGACAGTGAACTATGGCTACACCTTC. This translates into CASTATRTVNYGYTF.

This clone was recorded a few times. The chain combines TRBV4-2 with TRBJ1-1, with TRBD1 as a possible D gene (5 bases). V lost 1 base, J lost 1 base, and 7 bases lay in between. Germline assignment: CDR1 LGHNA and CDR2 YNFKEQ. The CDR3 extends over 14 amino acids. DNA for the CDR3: TGTGCCAGCAGCCAAGTAGGACAGAACACTGAAGCTTTCTTT. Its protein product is CASSQVGQNTEAFF.

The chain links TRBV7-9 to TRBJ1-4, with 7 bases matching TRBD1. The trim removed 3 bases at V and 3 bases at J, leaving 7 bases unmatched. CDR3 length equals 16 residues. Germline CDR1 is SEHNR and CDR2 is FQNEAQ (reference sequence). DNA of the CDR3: TGTGCCAGCAGCTTTACAGGGGAAAGGGCTAATGAAAAACTGTTTTTT. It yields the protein CASSFTGERANEKLFF.

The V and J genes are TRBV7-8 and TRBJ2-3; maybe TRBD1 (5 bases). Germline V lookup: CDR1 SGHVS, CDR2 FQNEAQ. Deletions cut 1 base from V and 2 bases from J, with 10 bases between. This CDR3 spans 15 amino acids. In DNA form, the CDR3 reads TGTGCCAGCAGCTTAGAAGGGGCGCCCACAGATACGCAGTATTTT. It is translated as CASSLEGAPTDTQYF.

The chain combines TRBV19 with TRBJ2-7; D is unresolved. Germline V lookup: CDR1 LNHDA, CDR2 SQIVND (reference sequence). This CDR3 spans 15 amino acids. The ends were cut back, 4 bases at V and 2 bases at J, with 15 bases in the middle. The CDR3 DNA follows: TGTGCCAGTAGTACACTCCCCGGGCCGACCTACGAGCAGTACTTC. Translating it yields CASSTLPGPTYEQYF.

This CDR3 reads CASSQGRGDEQFF. CDR3 nucleotide sequence: TGCGCCAGCAGCCAAGGTAGGGGCGATGAGCAGTTCTTC. The chain couples TRBV4-1 to TRBJ2-1, with D tentatively TRBD1 (5 bases). Germline V gives CDR1 MGHRA, CDR2 YSYEKL. Trimming removed 1 base from V and 8 bases from J, with 9 bases in between. The CDR3 is 13 amino acids.

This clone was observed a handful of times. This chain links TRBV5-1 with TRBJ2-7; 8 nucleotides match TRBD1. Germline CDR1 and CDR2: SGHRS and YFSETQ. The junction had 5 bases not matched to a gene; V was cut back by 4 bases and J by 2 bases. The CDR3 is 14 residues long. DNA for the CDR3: TGCGCCAGCAGCACCCGGACAGGGCCCTACGAGCAGTACTTC. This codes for CASSTRTGPYEQYF. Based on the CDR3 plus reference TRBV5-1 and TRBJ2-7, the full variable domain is KAGVTQTPRYLIKTRGQQVTLSCSPISGHRSVSWYQQTPGQGLQFLFEYFSETQRNKGNFPGRFSGRQFSNSRSEMNVSTLELGDSALYLCASSTRTGPYEQYFGPGTRLTVT.

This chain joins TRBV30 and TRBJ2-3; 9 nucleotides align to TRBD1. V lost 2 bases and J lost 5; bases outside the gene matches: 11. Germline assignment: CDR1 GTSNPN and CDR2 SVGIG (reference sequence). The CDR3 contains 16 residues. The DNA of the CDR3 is TGTGCCTGGAGTCCGAGGACAGGGGAGGCCCGAGATACGCAGTATTTT. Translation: CAWSPRTGEARDTQYF. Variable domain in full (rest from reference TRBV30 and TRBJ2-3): SQTIHQWPATLVQPVGSPLSLECTVEGTSNPNLYWYRQAAGRGLQLLFYSVGIGQISSEVPQNLSASRPQDRQFILSSKKLLLSDSGFYLCAWSPRTGEARDTQYFGPGTRLTVL.

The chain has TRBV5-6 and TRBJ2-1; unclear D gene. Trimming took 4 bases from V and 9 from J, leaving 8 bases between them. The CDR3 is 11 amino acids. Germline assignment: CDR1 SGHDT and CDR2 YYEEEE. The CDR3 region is CASSSDREQFF. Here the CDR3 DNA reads TGTGCCAGCAGCAGTGACCGTGAGCAGTTCTTC.

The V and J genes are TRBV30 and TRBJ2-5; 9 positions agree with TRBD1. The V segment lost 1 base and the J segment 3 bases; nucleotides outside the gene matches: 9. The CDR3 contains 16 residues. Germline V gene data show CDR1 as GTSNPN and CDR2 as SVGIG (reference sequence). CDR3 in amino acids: CAWSATRDRDKETQYF. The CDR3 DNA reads TGTGCCTGGAGTGCCACTCGGGACAGGGATAAAGAGACCCAGTACTTC. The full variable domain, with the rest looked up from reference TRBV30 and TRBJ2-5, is SQTIHQWPATLVQPVGSPLSLECTVEGTSNPNLYWYRQAAGRGLQLLFYSVGIGQISSEVPQNLSASRPQDRQFILSSKKLLLSDSGFYLCAWSATRDRDKETQYFGPGTRLLVL.

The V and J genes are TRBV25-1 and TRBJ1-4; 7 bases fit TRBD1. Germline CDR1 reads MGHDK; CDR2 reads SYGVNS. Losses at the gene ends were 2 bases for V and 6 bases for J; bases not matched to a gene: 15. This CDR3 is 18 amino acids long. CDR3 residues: CASSEEVGQTGSHEKLFF. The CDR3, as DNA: TGTGCCAGCAGTGAAGAGGTGGGACAGACCGGGAGTCATGAAAAACTGTTTTTT.

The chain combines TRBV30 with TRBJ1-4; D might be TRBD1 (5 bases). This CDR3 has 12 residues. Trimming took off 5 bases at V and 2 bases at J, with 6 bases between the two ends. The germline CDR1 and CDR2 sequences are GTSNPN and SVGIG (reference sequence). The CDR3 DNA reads TGTGCCTGGGGGGGGACTAATGAAAAACTGTTTTTT. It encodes CAWGGTNEKLFF.

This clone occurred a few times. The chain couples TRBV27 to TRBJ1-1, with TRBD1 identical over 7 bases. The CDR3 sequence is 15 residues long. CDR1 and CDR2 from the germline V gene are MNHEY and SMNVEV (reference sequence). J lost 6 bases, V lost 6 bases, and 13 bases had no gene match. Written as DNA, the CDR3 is TGTGCCAGCAGCTTAGGGGGGGACACAGGGGCTGAAGCTTTCTTT. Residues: CASSLGGDTGAEAFF.

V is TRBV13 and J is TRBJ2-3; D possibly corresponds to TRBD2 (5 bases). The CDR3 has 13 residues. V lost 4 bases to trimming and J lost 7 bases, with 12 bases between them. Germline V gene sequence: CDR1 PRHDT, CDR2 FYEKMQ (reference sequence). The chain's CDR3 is CASSSVLGNTQYF. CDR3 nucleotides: TGTGCCAGCAGCTCGGTACTAGGGAATACGCAGTATTTT.

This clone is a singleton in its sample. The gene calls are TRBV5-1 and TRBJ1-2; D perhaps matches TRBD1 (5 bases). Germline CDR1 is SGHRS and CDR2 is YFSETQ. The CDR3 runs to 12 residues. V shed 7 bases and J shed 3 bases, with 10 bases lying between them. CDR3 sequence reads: CASWGWDYGYTF. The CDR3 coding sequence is TGCGCCAGCTGGGGCTGGGACTATGGCTACACCTTC. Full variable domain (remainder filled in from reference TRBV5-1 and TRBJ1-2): KAGVTQTPRYLIKTRGQQVTLSCSPISGHRSVSWYQQTPGQGLQFLFEYFSETQRNKGNFPGRFSGRQFSNSRSEMNVSTLELGDSALYLCASWGWDYGYTFGSGTRLTVV.